This T cell receptor (beta chain) derives from a study of blood T cell repertoires in COVID-19. About the research overall: Sources were T cells, B-cell-depleted T cells, or PBMCs; the material itself was cDNA or gDNA.

The V and J ends lost 2 bases and 4 bases, in that order; junction bases with no gene match: 4. This CDR3 has 15 residues. The V gene's germline CDR1 is SGHVS and CDR2 FQNEAQ. In the study's own analysis: Estimated nucleated cell counts came from reference gene primer amplification. Method: immunoSEQ multiplex PCR; TCRdb's copy keeps in-frame clones and lacks some. The DNA was the basis for D and trimming; V, J and clone size are from that table. The data hold 120,000 or so clones, with approximately 74% observed a single time. The rearrangement uses TRBV7-8 and TRBJ1-4; TRBD1 agrees at 7 bases. This sequence was found in a man aged 55 to 70 with acute or convalescent COVID-19. Sequenced sample: peripheral blood. CDR3 sequence reads: CASSLLGTDNEKLFF. DNA of the CDR3: TGTGCCAGCAGCTTATTGGGGACAGATAATGAAAAACTGTTTTTT.